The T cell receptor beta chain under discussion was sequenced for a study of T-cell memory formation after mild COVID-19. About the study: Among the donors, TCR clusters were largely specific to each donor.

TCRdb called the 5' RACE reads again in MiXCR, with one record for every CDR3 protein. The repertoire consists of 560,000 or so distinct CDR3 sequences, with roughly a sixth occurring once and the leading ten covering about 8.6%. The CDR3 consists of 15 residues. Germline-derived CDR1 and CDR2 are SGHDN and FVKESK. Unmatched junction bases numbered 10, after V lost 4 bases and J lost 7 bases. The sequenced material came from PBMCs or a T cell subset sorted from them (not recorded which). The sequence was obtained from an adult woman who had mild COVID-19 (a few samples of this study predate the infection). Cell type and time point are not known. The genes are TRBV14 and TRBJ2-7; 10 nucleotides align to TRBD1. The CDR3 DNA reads TGTGCCAGCAGCCCCGACCGACAGGGGGCTAAAGAGCAGTACTTC. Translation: CASSPDRQGAKEQYF.